This T cell receptor beta chain was sequenced in a study of blood T cell repertoires in COVID-19. Study-level background: Spain, Italy and the United States supplied samples that represented acute and convalescent COVID-19. The cDNA or gDNA used as material had been derived from T cells, B-cell-depleted T cells, or PBMCs.

As processed by the authors: From reference gene primer amplification, estimates of nucleated cell counts were derived. Only in-frame clones appear in the TCRdb table, and some are missing; sequencing was by immunoSEQ multiplex PCR. D and trimming come from the DNA, and the V and J calls and clone size come from that table. Among some 260,000 clones listed, roughly four fifths were seen once. The CDR3 consists of 13 residues. CDR1 MNHEY and CDR2 SVGAGI come from the germline V gene. Between the trimmed V and J ends, which lost 6 bases and 4 bases, there was a span of 12 bases. Categorization into cohorts depended on clinical history that participants reported.

The clonotype originates from a man between 25 and 39 years old with acute COVID-19. The source material was PBMCs or T cells enriched from blood (not recorded which). The V gene is TRBV6-5, the J gene TRBJ1-1, with D possibly matching TRBD1 (6 bases). CDR3: CASSFDRTTEAFF. Written as DNA, the CDR3 is TGTGCCAGCAGCTTCGACAGGACCACTGAAGCTTTCTTT.